This record looks at one TCR beta chain sequence and its context. Germline CDR1 SGDLS, CDR2 YYNGEE. The CDR3 has 19 residues. J lost 2 bases, V lost 4 bases, and 15 bases had no gene match. As processed by the authors: Reference gene primer amplification in the assay estimated nucleated cell counts. Some clones are missing from TCRdb's copy, which holds only in-frame ones; the method was immunoSEQ multiplex PCR. The V and J calls and clone size are taken from that table; D and trimming were inferred from the DNA. The sample lists 160,000 or so clones, roughly 82% occurring once. This specimen belongs to a study of blood T cell repertoires in COVID-19. Study summary: The analysed material was cDNA or gDNA that came from T cells, B-cell-depleted T cells, or PBMCs.

Sequenced: peripheral blood. The receptor was isolated from a woman between 50 and 59 years old with acute or convalescent COVID-19. The chain employs TRBV9 and TRBJ2-7, with 13 bases that match TRBD2. The CDR3 DNA reads TGTGCCAGCAGCCCGAAAGGGACTAGCGGGATTGGGGTCCCCTACGAGCAGTACTTC. Its protein product is CASSPKGTSGIGVPYEQYF.